This record concerns one T cell receptor beta chain sequence. The antigen remains unidentified. This sample stems from a study of T cell responses to AZD1222 COVID-19 vaccine. Study results and limitations: Just a handful of AZD1222 recipients were seropositive at baseline.

Method: immunoSEQ multiplex PCR; TCRdb's copy keeps in-frame clones and lacks some. The data show about 150,000 clones, 80% to 95% seen once. Second-dose intervals of approximately 4 or approximately 12 weeks were pooled. Between the trimmed V and J ends, which lost 1 base and 2 bases, there was a span of 8 bases. Per the germline V gene, CDR1 is MGHRA and CDR2 is YSYEKL. The CDR3 consists of 14 residues. The sequence was collected from an adult who received the AZD1222 COVID-19 vaccine. The specimen comprised peripheral blood, sampled 28 days after the second AZD1222 dose. V gene TRBV4-1 combines with J gene TRBJ1-1; no reliable D call. The CDR3 reads CASSQGSSNTEAFF. The CDR3 nucleotides are TGCGCCAGCAGCCAAGGGAGCTCTAACACTGAAGCTTTCTTT.